This T cell receptor (beta chain) appears in the sequencing data of a study of identical twins (dated by TCRdb to the mid-2010s). With respect to the entire study: The study deep-sequenced TCR alpha and beta repertoires from monozygotic twins, unrelated adults of various ages and cord blood to test whether fetal clonotypes persist. Replicate twin experiments were performed at different times using different library preparation protocols to rule out contamination. The paper's findings and limits, for the study overall: A weaker excess of twin sharing was found in beta out-of-frame sequences because the signal-to-noise ratio was lowered by fewer shared sequences. In monozygotic twins, recombination models systematically underestimated out-of-frame TCR alpha sharing, but the models matched the sharing seen between unrelated individuals. Compared with coincidental sharing between unrelated individuals, an excess of low generation-probability sequences was observed among out-of-frame TCR alpha sequences shared between twins. Zero-insertion analyses could be partly confounded by invariant T cells such as MAIT and iNKT, although diverse VJ usage argued against such confounding for most clonotypes. Because the same donors could not be followed over many years, the conclusions relied on cross-sectional statistical analysis. Fewer insertions were carried by abundant cord blood beta clonotypes; a weaker similar trend was observed in young adult naive repertoires, while no such trend was observed in memory repertoires.

The germline V and J ends show losses of 6 bases and 5 bases respectively, and no gene match explains 5 bases of the junction. There are 14 amino acids in the CDR3, from cysteine to phenylalanine inclusive. The kept DNA is CDR3 alone, 42 bases in frame from the first base. According to the germline V gene, CDR1 reads SNHLY and CDR2 reads FYNNEI. The library was made by 5' RACE. These reads were obtained on an Illumina HiSeq 2000. Template switching introduced a universal primer binding site; the final cDNA contained a unique molecular identifier, enabling accurate counting of TCR cDNA molecules. First-strand cDNA for TCR alpha and beta chains was synthesized from specific primers in the conserved constant-segment region. To control for contamination, each cDNA library was double barcoded with a SMART-Mk sample barcode plus Illumina barcodes. Two successive PCR steps introduced TruSeq adapter sequences along with Illumina sample barcodes. TCR alpha and beta cDNA libraries were sequenced on the Illumina HiSeq platform with custom primers. As for the original processing: Raw reads were processed with MiGEC to extract unique molecular identifiers, and MiXCR was used to determine CDR3 positions. Recombination models were inferred per individual with the repgenHMM and IGoR tools using an EM algorithm. The analysis of shared clonotypes was done with the tcR package in R, with sharing normalized by the product of cloneset sizes. To study raw recombination free of thymic and clonal selection effects, out-of-frame nonproductive sequences were analyzed. Using fastp at Q25 and MiXCR, TCRdb reprocessed the public reads and kept productive beta chains. CDR3 protein sequences are deduplicated, and each keeps its most common genes and DNA. These V and J calls rely on TCRdb rather than the paper's analysis. The sample table records about 250,000 distinct CDR3 sequences; around 8.8% of these occur just once. 3% of the sample lies in the top ten.

Turning to this clonotype: The specificity of this receptor is unknown. One base away there is no much larger clone; base qualities are not given.

Every donor was a healthy Caucasian. The twin cohort consisted of three pairs of female monozygotic twins, all aged roughly 18 to 30 years. Positive isolation kits from Invitrogen were used to isolate the CD4+ and CD8+ T cell populations. These data were also filed under a second study, of yellow fever vaccine responses in identical twins. The second publication reports: The authors reported that the T cell response to vaccination in identical twins appeared partly convergent and partly personalized. In the study, vaccine-responding T cell clones were precisely tracked in identical twins.

The chain joins TRBV2 to TRBJ2-3; TRBD2 agrees with 10 junctional bases. The sequenced sample consisted of CD8+ T cells sorted from blood. The receptor's source is a woman under 30 in good health. CDR3 loop: CASRPGLAKDTQYF. At the DNA level, the sequence is TGTGCCAGCAGGCCGGGACTAGCGAAAGATACGCAGTATTTT.